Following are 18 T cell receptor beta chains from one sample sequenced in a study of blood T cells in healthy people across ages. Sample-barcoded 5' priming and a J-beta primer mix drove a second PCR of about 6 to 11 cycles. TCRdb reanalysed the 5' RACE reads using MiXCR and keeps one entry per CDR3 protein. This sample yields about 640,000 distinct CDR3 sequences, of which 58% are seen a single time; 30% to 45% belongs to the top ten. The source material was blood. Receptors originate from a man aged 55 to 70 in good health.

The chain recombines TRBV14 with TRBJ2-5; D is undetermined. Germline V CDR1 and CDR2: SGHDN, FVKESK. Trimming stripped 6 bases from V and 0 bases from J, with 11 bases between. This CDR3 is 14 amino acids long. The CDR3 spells CASSPVRYQETQYF. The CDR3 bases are TGTGCCAGCAGTCCAGTCAGGTACCAAGAGACCCAGTACTTC.

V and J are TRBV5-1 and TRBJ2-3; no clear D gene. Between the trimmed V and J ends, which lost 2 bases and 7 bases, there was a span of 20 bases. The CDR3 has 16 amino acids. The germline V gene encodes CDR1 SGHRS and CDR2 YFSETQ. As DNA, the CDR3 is TGCGCCAGCAGCTTCTCCCCGCCGGGTCTCGCTAATACGCAGTATTTT. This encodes CASSFSPPGLANTQYF.

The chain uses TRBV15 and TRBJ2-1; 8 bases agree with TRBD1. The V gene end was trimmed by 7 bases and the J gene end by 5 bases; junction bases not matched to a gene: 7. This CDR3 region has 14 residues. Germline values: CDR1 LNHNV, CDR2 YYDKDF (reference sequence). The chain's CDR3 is CATNPDRVNNEQFF. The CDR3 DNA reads TGTGCCACCAACCCGGACAGGGTTAACAATGAGCAGTTCTTC. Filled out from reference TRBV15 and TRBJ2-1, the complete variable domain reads DAMVIQNPRYQVTQFGKPVTLSCSQTLNHNVMYWYQQKSSQAPKLLFHYYDKDFNNEADTPDNFQSRRPNTSFCFLDIRSPGLGDTAMYLCATNPDRVNNEQFFGPGTRLTVL.

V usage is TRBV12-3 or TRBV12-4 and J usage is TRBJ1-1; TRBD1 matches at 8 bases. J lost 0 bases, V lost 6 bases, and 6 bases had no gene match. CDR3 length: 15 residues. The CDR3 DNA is TGTGCCAGCAGCGCCTCGGGACAGGTGAACACTGAAGCTTTCTTT. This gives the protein CASSASGQVNTEAFF.

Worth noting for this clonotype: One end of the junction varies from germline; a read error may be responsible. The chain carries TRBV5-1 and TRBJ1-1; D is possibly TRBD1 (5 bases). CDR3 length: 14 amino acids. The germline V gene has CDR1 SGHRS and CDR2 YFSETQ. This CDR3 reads CASSLEGGDTEAFF. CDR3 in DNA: TGTGCCAGCAGTTTAGAGGGAGGGGACACTGAAGCTTTCTTT.

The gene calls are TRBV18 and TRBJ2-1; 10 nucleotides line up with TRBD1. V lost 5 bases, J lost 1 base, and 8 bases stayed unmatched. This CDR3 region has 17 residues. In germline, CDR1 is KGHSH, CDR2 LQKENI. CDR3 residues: CASSSRTGGTSYNEQFF. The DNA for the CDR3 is TGTGCCAGCTCATCACGGACAGGGGGAACTTCCTACAATGAGCAGTTCTTC.

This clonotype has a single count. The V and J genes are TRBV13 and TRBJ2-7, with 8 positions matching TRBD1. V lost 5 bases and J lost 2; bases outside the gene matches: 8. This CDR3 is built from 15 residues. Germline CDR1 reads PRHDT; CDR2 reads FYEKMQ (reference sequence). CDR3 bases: TGTGCCAGCAGCAGAAGACAGGGGCCCACCTACGAGCAGTACTTC. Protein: CASSRRQGPTYEQYF.

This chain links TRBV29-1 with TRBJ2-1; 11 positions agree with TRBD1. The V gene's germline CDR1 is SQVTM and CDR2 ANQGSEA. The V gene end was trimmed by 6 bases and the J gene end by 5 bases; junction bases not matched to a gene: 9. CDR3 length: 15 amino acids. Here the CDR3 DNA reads TGCAGCGTCTCTAACCGGGACAGGGGGGACAATGAGCAGTTCTTC. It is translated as CSVSNRDRGDNEQFF.

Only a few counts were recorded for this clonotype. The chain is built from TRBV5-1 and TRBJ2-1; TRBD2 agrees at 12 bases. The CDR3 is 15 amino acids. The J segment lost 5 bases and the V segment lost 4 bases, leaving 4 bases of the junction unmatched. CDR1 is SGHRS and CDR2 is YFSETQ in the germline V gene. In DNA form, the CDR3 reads TGCGCCAGCAGCAGGCGGACTAGCGGGAACAATGAGCAGTTCTTC. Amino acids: CASSRRTSGNNEQFF. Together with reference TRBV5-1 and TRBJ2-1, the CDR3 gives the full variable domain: KAGVTQTPRYLIKTRGQQVTLSCSPISGHRSVSWYQQTPGQGLQFLFEYFSETQRNKGNFPGRFSGRQFSNSRSEMNVSTLELGDSALYLCASSRRTSGNNEQFFGPGTRLTVL.

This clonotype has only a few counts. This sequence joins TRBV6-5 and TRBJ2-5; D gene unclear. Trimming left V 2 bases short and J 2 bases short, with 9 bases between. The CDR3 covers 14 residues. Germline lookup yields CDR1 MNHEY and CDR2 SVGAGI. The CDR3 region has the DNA TGTGCCAGCAGTTACAACGGGCCTCAAGAGACCCAGTACTTC. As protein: CASSYNGPQETQYF.

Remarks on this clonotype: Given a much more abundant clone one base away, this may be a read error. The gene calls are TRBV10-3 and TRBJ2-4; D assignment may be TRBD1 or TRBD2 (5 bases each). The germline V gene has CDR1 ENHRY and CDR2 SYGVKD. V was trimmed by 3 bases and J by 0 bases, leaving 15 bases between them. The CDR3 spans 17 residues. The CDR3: CAISDWGRRSAKNIQYF. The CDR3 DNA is TGTGCCATCAGTGACTGGGGACGACGGTCAGCCAAAAACATTCAGTACTTC.

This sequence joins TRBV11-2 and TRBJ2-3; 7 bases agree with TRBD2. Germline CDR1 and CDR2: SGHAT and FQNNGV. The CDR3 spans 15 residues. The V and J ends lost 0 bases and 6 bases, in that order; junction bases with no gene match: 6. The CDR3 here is CASSLEWRGGDTQYF. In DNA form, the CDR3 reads TGTGCCAGCAGCTTAGAGTGGCGGGGAGGGGATACGCAGTATTTT.

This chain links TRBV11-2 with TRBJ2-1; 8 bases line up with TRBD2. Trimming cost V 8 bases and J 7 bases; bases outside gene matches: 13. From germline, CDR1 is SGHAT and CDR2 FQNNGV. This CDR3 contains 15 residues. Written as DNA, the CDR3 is TGTGCCAGCGGGCTTACAGCGGGGGCTTCTAATGAGCAGTTCTTC. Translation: CASGLTAGASNEQFF.

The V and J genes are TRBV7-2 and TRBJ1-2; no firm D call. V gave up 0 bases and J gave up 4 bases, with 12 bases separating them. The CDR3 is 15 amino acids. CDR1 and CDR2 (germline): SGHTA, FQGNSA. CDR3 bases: TGTGCCAGCAGCTTAGCCTCCCGCTTTGGCTATGGCTACACCTTC. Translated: CASSLASRFGYGYTF.

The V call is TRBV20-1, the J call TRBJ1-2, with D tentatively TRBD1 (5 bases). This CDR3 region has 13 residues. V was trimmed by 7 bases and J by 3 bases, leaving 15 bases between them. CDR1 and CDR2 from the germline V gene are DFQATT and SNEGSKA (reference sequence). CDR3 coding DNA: TGCAGTGTCAGCCAGGGCGGGGACTATGGCTACACCTTC. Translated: CSVSQGGDYGYTF.

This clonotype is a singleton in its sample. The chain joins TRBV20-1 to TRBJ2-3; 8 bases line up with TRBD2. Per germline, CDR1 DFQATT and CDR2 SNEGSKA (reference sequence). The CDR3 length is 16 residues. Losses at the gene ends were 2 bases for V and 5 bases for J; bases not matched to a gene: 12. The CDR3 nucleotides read TGCAGTGCTAGAAGGGGGAGCGGGGGCTCTGGAGATACGCAGTATTTT. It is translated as CSARRGSGGSGDTQYF.

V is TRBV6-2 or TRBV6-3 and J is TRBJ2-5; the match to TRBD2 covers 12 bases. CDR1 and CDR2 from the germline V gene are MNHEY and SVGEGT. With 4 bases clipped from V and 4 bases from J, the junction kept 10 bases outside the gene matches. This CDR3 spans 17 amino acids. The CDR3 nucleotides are TGTGCCAGCAGTTCCGCATTTGTACTAGCGGGGGGAGAGACCCAGTACTTC. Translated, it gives CASSSAFVLAGGETQYF.

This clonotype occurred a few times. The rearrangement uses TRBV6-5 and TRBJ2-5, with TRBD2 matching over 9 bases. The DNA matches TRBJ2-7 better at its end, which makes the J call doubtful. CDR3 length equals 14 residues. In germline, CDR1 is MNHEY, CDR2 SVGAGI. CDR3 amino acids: CASSYGGLASEQYF. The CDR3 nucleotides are TGTGCCAGCAGTTACGGGGGACTAGCTTCCGAGCAGTACTTC.